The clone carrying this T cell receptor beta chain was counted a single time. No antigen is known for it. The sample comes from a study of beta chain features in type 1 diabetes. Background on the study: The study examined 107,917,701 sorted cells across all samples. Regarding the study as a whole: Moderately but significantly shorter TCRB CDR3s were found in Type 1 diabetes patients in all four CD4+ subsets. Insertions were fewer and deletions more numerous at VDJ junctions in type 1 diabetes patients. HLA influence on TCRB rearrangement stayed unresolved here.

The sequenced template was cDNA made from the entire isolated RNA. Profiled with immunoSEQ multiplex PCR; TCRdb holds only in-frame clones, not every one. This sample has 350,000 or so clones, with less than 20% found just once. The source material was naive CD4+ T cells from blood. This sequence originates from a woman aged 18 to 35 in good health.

CDR3 sequence reads: CASSLPGLNYGYTF. The CDR3 region has the DNA TGTGCCAGCAGCTTGCCAGGCCTTAACTATGGCTACACCTTC. V and J are TRBV5-6 and TRBJ1-2; D is ambiguous. Germline CDR1 and CDR2: SGHDT and YYEEEE. The ends were cut back, 1 base at V and 1 base at J, with 8 bases in the middle. There are 14 residues in the CDR3. The whole variable domain, filled in from reference TRBV5-6 and TRBJ1-2, reads DAGVTQSPTHLIKTRGQQVTLRCSPKSGHDTVSWYQQALGQGPQFIFQYYEEEERQRGNFPDRFSGHQFPNYSSELNVNALLLGDSALYLCASSLPGLNYGYTFGSGTRLTVV.